This TCR beta chain stems from a study of shared clonotypes between healthy human individuals. Study-level points and caveats: Non-shared clonotypes had lower generation probabilities than those shared by all four donors.

On this clone: Antigen: not known. Other DNA sequences from this sample encode an identical CDR3 as well.

Healthy HIV-negative adults without recent acute infections or vaccinations served as donors. The CDR3 covers 14 residues. Germline V CDR1 and CDR2: MNHEY, SVGAGI. Trimming shortened V by 2 bases and J by 3 bases, and 10 bases separated the two germline ends. Deep-level running was used for the assay. Some clones are missing from TCRdb's copy, which holds only in-frame ones; the method was immunoSEQ multiplex PCR. The sample carries around 1,000,000 clones, approximately 80% recorded once. This receptor was taken from a young man in good health. Some clones in this sample may be carry-over from other donors' samples. The specimen sequenced was memory CD4+ T cells from PBMCs. The subset was: CD45RA-negative fraction. J is TRBJ1-2 and V is TRBV6-5; a possible D gene is TRBD1 (5 bases). The CDR3 sequence is CASSYVGQDYGYTF. CDR3 DNA: TGTGCCAGCAGTTACGTGGGGCAGGACTATGGCTACACCTTC.